The 17 T cell receptor beta chains given below trace back to one sample, sequenced in a study of tissue T cells after allogeneic stem cell transplantation. Libraries were prepared by immunoSEQ multiplex PCR; TCRdb keeps only in-frame clonotypes and omits some of them. The table lists just under 10,000 clones, roughly 60% of them singletons, with 9% to 10% in the top ten. The sequences come from tissue from the jejunum, collected at autopsy. These receptor sequences come from a woman aged 18-55 years with breast cancer.

CDR3 sequence reads: CASSLGGTDTQYF. The CDR3 DNA reads as TGTGCCAGCAGCCTCGGAGGCACAGATACGCAGTATTTT. The V and J genes are TRBV9 and TRBJ2-3; D unresolved. There are 13 residues in the CDR3. Germline V gene data show CDR1 as SGDLS and CDR2 as YYNGEE. Trimming left V 4 bases short and J 1 base short, with 7 bases between.

CDR3 region: CAWGGGETQYF. The DNA of the CDR3 is TGTGCCTGGGGAGGGGGAGAGACCCAGTACTTC. J is TRBJ2-5 and V is TRBV30, with D perhaps given as TRBD1 or TRBD2 (6 bases each). V was clipped by 5 bases and J by 4 bases, with 8 bases between them. The CDR3 is 11 amino acids. Germline V gives CDR1 GTSNPN, CDR2 SVGIG (reference sequence).

The chain joins TRBV12-3 or TRBV12-4 to TRBJ2-5; D gene ambiguous. The V end lost 3 bases, the J end lost 2 bases, and 7 bases lay between the germline ends. The CDR3 sequence is 13 residues long. For the CDR3, the DNA is TGTGCCAGCAGTTTGCAAGGGCAAGAGACCCAGTACTTC. This sequence encodes CASSLQGQETQYF.

This sequence joins TRBV2 and TRBJ2-3; TRBD1 matches at 8 bases. The V and J ends lost 6 bases and 0 bases, in that order; junction bases with no gene match: 8. The V gene's germline CDR1 is SNHLY and CDR2 FYNNEI. CDR3 length equals 16 residues. The CDR3 coding sequence is TGTGCCAGCAGCGACCCGGGACAGGCTAGCACAGATACGCAGTATTTT. Amino acid sequence: CASSDPGQASTDTQYF.

This clone was seen a few times. This rearrangement joins TRBV28 to TRBJ2-5, with TRBD2 identical over 16 bases. Germline V lookup: CDR1 MDHEN, CDR2 SYDVKM. CDR3 size: 17 residues. The V gene end was trimmed by 3 bases and the J gene end by 5 bases; junction bases not matched to a gene: 6. DNA for the CDR3: TGTGCCAGCAGTTTCCTCGGGACTAGCGGGAGGGGGGAGACCCAGTACTTC. Translated, it gives CASSFLGTSGRGETQYF.

The V gene is TRBV7-2, the J gene TRBJ1-2; D gene uncertain. The germline V and J ends were trimmed by 0 bases and 2 bases, with 16 bases remaining between them. CDR1 and CDR2 (germline): SGHTA, FQGNSA. This CDR3 is built from 17 residues. CDR3 in amino acids: CASSLAAGSGLNYGYTF. The CDR3 DNA is TGTGCCAGCAGCTTAGCGGCAGGATCGGGCTTAAACTATGGCTACACCTTC.

Written as DNA, the CDR3 is TGCGCCAGCAGAGTGACAGGGGGACGCTCCTACAATGAGCAGTTCTTC. This translates into CASRVTGGRSYNEQFF. The chain uses TRBV10-1 and TRBJ2-1; 9 bases agree with TRBD1. Per germline, CDR1 WNHNN and CDR2 SYGVQD (reference sequence). V shed 6 bases, J shed 0 bases, and the junction held 6 bases outside the gene matches. This CDR3 comprises 16 residues.

The rearrangement uses TRBV27 and TRBJ1-1, with D possibly being TRBD1 (6 bases). This CDR3 comprises 15 residues. Looked up from germline, CDR1 is MNHEY and CDR2 is SMNVEV (reference sequence). The V end lost 2 bases, the J end lost 8 bases, and 18 bases lay between the germline ends. The DNA of the CDR3 is TGTGCCAGCAGTTTAGGAAGGGGGGCGAACCGGGAAGCTTTCTTT. Translating it yields CASSLGRGANREAFF.

In its sample, this clone was seen a few times. The V and J genes are TRBV30 and TRBJ2-5; 9 bases are a match to TRBD1. The V gene end was trimmed by 7 bases and the J gene end by 3 bases; junction bases not matched to a gene: 6. Germline V gene data show CDR1 as GTSNPN and CDR2 as SVGIG (reference sequence). The length of the CDR3 is 13 residues. For the CDR3, the DNA is TGTGCCTCAGGGACAGGGTTCGAAGAGACCCAGTACTTC. Translated, it gives CASGTGFEETQYF.

The chain recombines TRBV25-1 with TRBJ1-5, with 9 bases fitting TRBD1. V was pared by 5 bases and J by 5 bases, with 4 bases of the junction left unmatched. Germline V gene sequence: CDR1 MGHDK, CDR2 SYGVNS. This CDR3 is built from 14 residues. CDR3: CASSLTGGDQPQHF. Here the CDR3 DNA reads TGTGCCAGCAGTCTTACAGGGGGCGATCAGCCCCAGCATTTT.

This clone was recorded once. The genes are TRBV6-5 and TRBJ2-4; tentatively, D is TRBD2 (6 bases). Trimming took off 9 bases at V and 4 bases at J, with 10 bases between the two ends. The CDR3 consists of 12 residues. Germline loops: CDR1 MNHEY, CDR2 SVGAGI. The CDR3 nucleotides are TGTGCCAGGCCCCGGGGGAAAAACATTCAGTACTTC. Amino acids: CARPRGKNIQYF.

The CDR3 DNA reads TGTGCCAGCAGCTTGGGATGGCTAGCCGACGAGCAGTACTTC. The encoded protein is CASSLGWLADEQYF. The chain uses TRBV5-6 and TRBJ2-7; possibly TRBD2 for D (5 bases). The length of the CDR3 is 14 residues. V gave up 0 bases and J gave up 5 bases, with 12 bases separating them. Germline V gives CDR1 SGHDT, CDR2 YYEEEE.

This clone was detected a few times. The chain couples TRBV7-9 to TRBJ2-7; the match to TRBD1 covers 9 bases. V shed 3 bases and J 3 bases; nucleotides not matched to a gene: 6. The CDR3 has 15 amino acids. Germline V lookup: CDR1 SEHNR, CDR2 FQNEAQ (reference sequence). The CDR3 sequence is CASSLGQGLFYEQYF. DNA for the CDR3: TGTGCCAGCAGCTTGGGACAGGGTCTCTTCTACGAGCAGTACTTC.

This clone was picked up one time. The V call is TRBV9, the J call TRBJ2-3, with 8 bases identical to TRBD1. Germline V gene data show CDR1 as SGDLS and CDR2 as YYNGEE. The CDR3 has 15 residues. Losses at the gene ends were 4 bases for V and 1 base for J; bases not matched to a gene: 5. CDR3 sequence: CASSTPGQGTDTQYF. The DNA for the CDR3 is TGTGCCAGCAGCACTCCGGGACAGGGCACAGATACGCAGTATTTT.

In DNA form, the CDR3 reads TGCGCCAGCAGCCCCTGGGAGGGGTGGGAGACCCAGTACTTC. Encoded protein: CASSPWEGWETQYF. The chain combines TRBV5-1 with TRBJ2-5, with TRBD2 matching 7 bases. Looked up from germline, CDR1 is SGHRS and CDR2 is YFSETQ. This CDR3 has 14 amino acids. V was pared by 4 bases and J by 5 bases, with 8 bases of the junction left unmatched.

This clone was found a few times. The chain carries TRBV10-3 and TRBJ2-5; possibly TRBD1 for D (7 bases). V gave up 0 bases and J gave up 4 bases, with 21 bases separating them. CDR1 is ENHRY, CDR2 SYGVKD, per germline. The CDR3 length is 18 residues. The CDR3 DNA sequence: TGTGCCATCAGTGAGTCGGTTTTGGAGACAGGGAGGCGAGAGACCCAGTACTTC. Its protein product is CAISESVLETGRRETQYF.

This clone was recorded only once. The chain combines TRBV7-3 with TRBJ2-5; D may be TRBD2 (5 bases). CDR3 length: 13 residues. The germline V gene encodes CDR1 SGHTA and CDR2 FQGTGA. V shed 5 bases and J shed 5 bases, with 12 bases lying between them. The CDR3 DNA reads TGTGCCAGCAGCATGAGGGAAGGGGAGACCCAGTACTTC. Protein: CASSMREGETQYF. The full variable domain, in which reference TRBV7-3 and TRBJ2-5 provide the parts outside the CDR3, is GAGVSQTPSNKVTEKGKYVELRCDPISGHTALYWYRQSLGQGPEFLIYFQGTGAADDSGLPNDRFFAVRPEGSVSTLKIQRTERGDSAVYLCASSMREGETQYFGPGTRLLVL.